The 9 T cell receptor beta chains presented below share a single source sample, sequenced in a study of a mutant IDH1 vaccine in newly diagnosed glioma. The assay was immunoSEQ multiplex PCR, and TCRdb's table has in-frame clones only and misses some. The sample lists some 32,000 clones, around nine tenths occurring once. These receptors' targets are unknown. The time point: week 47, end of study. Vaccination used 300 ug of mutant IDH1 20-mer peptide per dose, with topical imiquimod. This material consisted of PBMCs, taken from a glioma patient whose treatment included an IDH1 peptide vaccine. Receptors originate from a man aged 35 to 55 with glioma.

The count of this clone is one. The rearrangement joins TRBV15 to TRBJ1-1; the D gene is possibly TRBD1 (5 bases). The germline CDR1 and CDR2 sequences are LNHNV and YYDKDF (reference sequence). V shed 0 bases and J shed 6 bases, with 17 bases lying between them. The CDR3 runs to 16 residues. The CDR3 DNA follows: TGTGCCACCAGCAGAGATCAGGAAGGGGCGAAGGCTGAAGCTTTCTTT. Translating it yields CATSRDQEGAKAEAFF. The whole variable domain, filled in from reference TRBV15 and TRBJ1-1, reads DAMVIQNPRYQVTQFGKPVTLSCSQTLNHNVMYWYQQKSSQAPKLLFHYYDKDFNNEADTPDNFQSRRPNTSFCFLDIRSPGLGDTAMYLCATSRDQEGAKAEAFFGQGTRLTVV.

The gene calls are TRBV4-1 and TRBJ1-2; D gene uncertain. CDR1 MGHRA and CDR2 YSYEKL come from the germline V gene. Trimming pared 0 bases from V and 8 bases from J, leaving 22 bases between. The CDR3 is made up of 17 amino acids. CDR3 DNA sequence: TGCGCCAGCAGCCAAGAAGGGTCCGCCAATTCTTTCAAGGGCTACACCTTC. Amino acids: CASSQEGSANSFKGYTF.

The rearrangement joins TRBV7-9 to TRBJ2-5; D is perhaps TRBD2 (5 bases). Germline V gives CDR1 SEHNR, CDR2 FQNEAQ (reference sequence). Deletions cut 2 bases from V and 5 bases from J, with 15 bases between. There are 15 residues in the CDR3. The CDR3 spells CASSLKGGRGETQYF. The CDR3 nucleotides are TGTGCCAGCAGCTTAAAGGGCGGCCGGGGTGAGACCCAGTACTTC.

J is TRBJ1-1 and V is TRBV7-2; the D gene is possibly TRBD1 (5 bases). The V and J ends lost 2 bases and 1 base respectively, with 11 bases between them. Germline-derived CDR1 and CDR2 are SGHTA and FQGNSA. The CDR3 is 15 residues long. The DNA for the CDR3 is TGTGCCAGCAGCTTAAGTGGGGCGCCGAACACTGAAGCTTTCTTT. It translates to CASSLSGAPNTEAFF.

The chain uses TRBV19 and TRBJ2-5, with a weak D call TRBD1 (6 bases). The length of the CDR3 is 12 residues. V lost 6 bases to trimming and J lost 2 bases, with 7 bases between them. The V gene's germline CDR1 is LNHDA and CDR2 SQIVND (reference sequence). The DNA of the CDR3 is TGTGCCAGTAGCACAGGGCAAGAGACCCAGTACTTC. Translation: CASSTGQETQYF.

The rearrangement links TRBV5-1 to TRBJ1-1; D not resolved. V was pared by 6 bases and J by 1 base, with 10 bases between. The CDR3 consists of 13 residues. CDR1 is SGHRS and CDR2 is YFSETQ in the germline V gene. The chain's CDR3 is CASKRAENTEAFF. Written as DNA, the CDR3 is TGCGCCAGCAAACGGGCAGAGAACACTGAAGCTTTCTTT.

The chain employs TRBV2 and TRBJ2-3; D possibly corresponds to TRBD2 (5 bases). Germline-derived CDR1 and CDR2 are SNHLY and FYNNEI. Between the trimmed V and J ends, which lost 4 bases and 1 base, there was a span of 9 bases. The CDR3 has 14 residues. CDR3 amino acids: CASSASSRTDTQYF. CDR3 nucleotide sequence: TGTGCCAGCAGTGCTAGCTCTCGCACAGATACGCAGTATTTT.

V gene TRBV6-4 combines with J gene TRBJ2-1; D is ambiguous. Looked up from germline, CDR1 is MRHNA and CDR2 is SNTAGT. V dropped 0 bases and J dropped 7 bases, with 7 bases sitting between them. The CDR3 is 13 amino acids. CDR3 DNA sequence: TGTGCCAGCAGTGACTCCGAGCCTAATGAGCAGTTCTTC. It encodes CASSDSEPNEQFF.

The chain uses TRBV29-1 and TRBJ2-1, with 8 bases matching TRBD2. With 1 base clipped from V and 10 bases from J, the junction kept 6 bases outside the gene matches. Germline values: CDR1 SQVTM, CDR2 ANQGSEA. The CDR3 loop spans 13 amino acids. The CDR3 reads CSVEVGLVDEQFF. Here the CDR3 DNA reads TGCAGCGTTGAAGTGGGACTAGTCGACGAGCAGTTCTTC.